This T cell receptor (beta chain) derives from a study of T cell changes during pregnancy in multiple sclerosis. The CDR3 extends over 15 amino acids. The germline gives CDR1 PRHDT, CDR2 FYEKMQ (reference sequence). V was trimmed by 4 bases and J by 0 bases, leaving 10 bases between them. Libraries were prepared by immunoSEQ multiplex PCR; TCRdb keeps only in-frame clonotypes and omits some of them. Here the sample spans around 63,000 clones, about 90% being singletons. The rearrangement uses TRBV13 and TRBJ2-1, with D uncertain. Here the sequenced sample was peripheral blood, taken after pregnancy. The sequence came from a female donor with multiple sclerosis, enrolled in a pregnancy study. In DNA, the CDR3 is TGTGCCAGCAGCTCCGGGTTAAGCTCCTACAATGAGCAGTTCTTC. Translation: CASSSGLSSYNEQFF.